What follows are 22 T cell receptor beta chains derived from one specimen sequenced in a study of cytomegalovirus exposure and HLA in healthy donors. The PCR ran on 60 Vbeta and 13 Jbeta primers. Generated by immunoSEQ multiplex PCR, the TCRdb table keeps only in-frame clones and is missing some. This table lists tens of thousands of clones. Sequenced sample: PBMCs. These receptors came from a male donor in good health and CMV-seropositive.

J is TRBJ2-1 and V is TRBV7-3; 7 nucleotides agree with TRBD2. The junction had 6 bases not matched to a gene; V was cut back by 5 bases and J by 2 bases. Per germline, CDR1 SGHTA and CDR2 FQGTGA. CDR3 length: 15 amino acids. In DNA, the CDR3 is TGTGCCAGCAGCCCCACTGGGGGGGCCTACAATGAGCAGTTCTTC. Its translation: CASSPTGGAYNEQFF.

CDR3 amino acids: CSVVAGGTDTQYF. As DNA, the CDR3 is TGCAGCGTTGTCGCGGGCGGGACAGATACGCAGTATTTT. V gene TRBV29-1 combines with J gene TRBJ2-3, with TRBD2 as a possible D gene (5 bases). The V and J ends lost 4 bases and 3 bases respectively, with 11 bases between them. Germline-derived CDR1 and CDR2 are SQVTM and ANQGSEA. The CDR3 runs 13 residues.

CDR3 in DNA: TGTGCCAGCAGCCCTCCGACAGGCCAGTTCTATGGCTACACCTTC. Translation: CASSPPTGQFYGYTF. This sequence joins TRBV7-8 and TRBJ1-2; possible D gene TRBD1, 6 bases. V dropped 5 bases and J dropped 4 bases, with 17 bases sitting between them. Germline V CDR1 and CDR2: SGHVS, FQNEAQ. This CDR3 has 15 amino acids. The whole variable domain, remainder taken from reference TRBV7-8 and TRBJ1-2, is GAGVSQSPRYKVAKRGQDVALRCDPISGHVSLFWYQQALGQGPEFLTYFQNEAQLDKSGLPSDRFFAERPEGSVSTLKIQRTQQEDSAVYLCASSPPTGQFYGYTFGSGTRLTVV.

The chain is built from TRBV18 and TRBJ1-1; no firm D call. This CDR3 contains 13 residues. The germline CDR1 and CDR2 sequences are KGHSH and LQKENI. Trimming shortened V by 3 bases and J by 3 bases, and 8 bases separated the two germline ends. CDR3 amino acids: CASSPLPDTEAFF. CDR3 coding DNA: TGTGCCAGCTCACCCCTTCCGGACACTGAAGCTTTCTTT.

CDR3 DNA sequence: TGTGCCAGCAGTCGGGGACAGGTCAAGTACTTC. Residues: CASSRGQVKYF. This chain uses TRBV2 with TRBJ2-7; 8 nucleotides agree with TRBD1. The CDR3 length is 11 residues. The ends lost 5 bases at V and 11 bases at J; junction bases unmatched: 5. Per the germline V gene, CDR1 is SNHLY and CDR2 is FYNNEI.

The chain combines TRBV27 with TRBJ2-1; 9 nucleotides align to TRBD2. This CDR3 is 14 amino acids long. Unmatched junction bases numbered 4, after V lost 8 bases and J lost 2 bases. Germline V CDR1 and CDR2: MNHEY, SMNVEV (reference sequence). The CDR3 loop reads CASAAGGTYNEQFF. CDR3 bases: TGTGCCAGCGCAGCGGGGGGTACCTACAATGAGCAGTTCTTC.

The CDR3, as DNA: TGCGCCAGCAGGGACGGGATGGCGAGCACTGAAGCTTTCTTT. This codes for CASRDGMASTEAFF. The chain links TRBV4-3 to TRBJ1-1; D gene uncertain. Trimming left V 6 bases short and J 4 bases short, with 15 bases between. Germline V gene sequence: CDR1 LGHNA, CDR2 YSLEER. CDR3 length: 14 residues.

V is TRBV6-1 and J is TRBJ2-1; 9 positions match TRBD1. Germline loops: CDR1 MNHNS, CDR2 SASEGT. The CDR3 runs 16 residues. V trimming: 2 bases; J trimming: 4 bases; junction bases outside the gene matches: 6. In nucleotides, the CDR3 is TGTGCCAGCAGTGAACCGGGACAGGGATTTTACAATGAGCAGTTCTTC. This codes for CASSEPGQGFYNEQFF.

This chain connects TRBV11-1 to TRBJ1-2; 9 nucleotides line up with TRBD1. Losses at the gene ends were 5 bases for V and 3 bases for J; bases not matched to a gene: 4. The CDR3 loop spans 14 amino acids. The V gene's germline CDR1 is SGHAT and CDR2 FQDESV (reference sequence). The CDR3 DNA reads TGTGCCAGCAGCCCGGGGACAGGGTACTATGGCTACACCTTC. Its translation is CASSPGTGYYGYTF.

The V and J genes are TRBV9 and TRBJ2-7; D is perhaps TRBD1 (5 bases). This CDR3 region has 16 residues. Trimming shortened V by 4 bases and J by 0 bases, and 17 bases separated the two germline ends. Germline-derived CDR1 and CDR2 are SGDLS and YYNGEE. The CDR3 sequence: CASSPRGQGASYEQYF. The CDR3 DNA is TGTGCCAGCAGCCCCCGTGGGCAAGGGGCCTCCTACGAGCAGTACTTC.

V and J are TRBV5-1 and TRBJ1-5; D gene uncertain. The CDR3 extends over 14 amino acids. Trimming stripped 0 bases from V and 0 bases from J, with 4 bases between. Per the germline V gene, CDR1 is SGHRS and CDR2 is YFSETQ. The CDR3 loop is CASSLGGSNQPQHF. The CDR3 DNA reads as TGCGCCAGCAGCTTGGGCGGTAGCAATCAGCCCCAGCATTTT.

The CDR3 is CAWSDLLRRSGQYF. The CDR3 nucleotides read TGTGCCTGGAGTGACCTTTTGAGGCGTTCCGGGCAGTACTTC. J is TRBJ2-7 and V is TRBV30, with D unclear. CDR1 and CDR2 (germline): GTSNPN, SVGIG (reference sequence). The CDR3 is 14 residues long. Trimming removed 1 base at V and 9 bases at J, with 19 bases between.

The chain links TRBV15 to TRBJ1-3; 8 bases line up with TRBD1. The CDR3 loop spans 15 amino acids. The germline CDR1 and CDR2 sequences are LNHNV and YYDKDF (reference sequence). Losses at the gene ends were 2 bases for V and 8 bases for J; bases not matched to a gene: 8. CDR3 residues: CATSRRTGTEDTIYF. Written as DNA, the CDR3 is TGTGCCACCAGCAGACGGACAGGGACGGAGGACACCATATATTTT. Looking up the rest from reference TRBV15 and TRBJ1-3 gives the full variable domain: DAMVIQNPRYQVTQFGKPVTLSCSQTLNHNVMYWYQQKSSQAPKLLFHYYDKDFNNEADTPDNFQSRRPNTSFCFLDIRSPGLGDTAMYLCATSRRTGTEDTIYFGEGSWLTVV.

The chain joins TRBV7-8 to TRBJ2-5; TRBD2 matches at 9 bases. The V and J ends lost 5 bases and 6 bases, in that order; junction bases with no gene match: 10. From germline, CDR1 is SGHVS and CDR2 FQNEAQ. This CDR3 is built from 15 residues. This CDR3 reads CASSLDSGSGKTQYF. The DNA for the CDR3 is TGTGCCAGCAGCCTTGATAGCGGGAGTGGGAAGACCCAGTACTTC. Looking up the rest from reference TRBV7-8 and TRBJ2-5 gives the full variable domain: GAGVSQSPRYKVAKRGQDVALRCDPISGHVSLFWYQQALGQGPEFLTYFQNEAQLDKSGLPSDRFFAERPEGSVSTLKIQRTQQEDSAVYLCASSLDSGSGKTQYFGPGTRLLVL.

DNA of the CDR3: TGTGCCAGCAGTGGCGGGACAGGGTCAGCGGATACGCAGTATTTT. This sequence encodes CASSGGTGSADTQYF. The chain combines TRBV11-2 with TRBJ2-3; TRBD1 matches 9 bases. The trim removed 6 bases at V and 6 bases at J, leaving 10 bases unmatched. CDR1 and CDR2 from the germline V gene are SGHAT and FQNNGV. The CDR3 consists of 15 residues.

V gene TRBV19 combines with J gene TRBJ2-7; D is possibly TRBD1 (6 bases). Germline values: CDR1 LNHDA, CDR2 SQIVND (reference sequence). The CDR3 loop spans 14 amino acids. Trimming took off 7 bases at V and 6 bases at J, with 19 bases between the two ends. The CDR3: CASKEGGATGEQYF. The CDR3 nucleotides read TGTGCCAGTAAAGAAGGGGGAGCGACTGGCGAGCAGTACTTC.

This chain connects TRBV11-3 to TRBJ2-3; 7 nucleotides line up with TRBD1. The V gene end was trimmed by 5 bases and the J gene end by 1 base; junction bases not matched to a gene: 6. Germline values: CDR1 SGHNT, CDR2 YENEEA. The CDR3 consists of 15 residues. The CDR3 DNA follows: TGTGCCAGCAGCCCCCGGACAGGTCGCACAGATACGCAGTATTTT. Protein sequence: CASSPRTGRTDTQYF.

The gene calls are TRBV19 and TRBJ1-1; D is possibly TRBD1 (5 bases). The CDR3 length is 14 residues. Per germline, CDR1 LNHDA and CDR2 SQIVND (reference sequence). The ends were cut back, 8 bases at V and 4 bases at J, with 17 bases in the middle. CDR3 residues: CASGQGWGSTEAFF. For the CDR3, the DNA is TGTGCCAGTGGACAAGGTTGGGGATCCACTGAAGCTTTCTTT. Supplemented by reference TRBV19 and TRBJ1-1, the full variable domain reads DGGITQSPKYLFRKEGQNVTLSCEQNLNHDAMYWYRQDPGQGLRLIYYSQIVNDFQKGDIAEGYSVSREKKESFPLTVTSAQKNPTAFYLCASGQGWGSTEAFFGQGTRLTVV.

J is TRBJ2-3 and V is TRBV7-2; possible D gene TRBD2, 5 bases. Germline V gene lookup returns CDR1 SGHTA and CDR2 FQGNSA. The CDR3 is 14 amino acids. Trimming left V 6 bases short and J 1 base short, with 11 bases between. The CDR3 protein is CASRPIGGTDTQYF. For the CDR3, the DNA is TGTGCCAGCAGACCGATCGGGGGCACAGATACGCAGTATTTT.

The chain couples TRBV18 to TRBJ2-7; 13 bases align to TRBD2. With V trimmed by 3 bases and J by 3 bases, 2 bases remained unmatched. CDR3 size: 15 residues. Germline assignment: CDR1 KGHSH and CDR2 LQKENI. The CDR3 DNA follows: TGTGCCAGCTCACCGGGGACTAGCGGGGACTACGAGCAGTACTTC. This sequence encodes CASSPGTSGDYEQYF.

This chain connects TRBV15 to TRBJ2-1; no clear D gene. The CDR3 length is 15 residues. The germline V gene has CDR1 LNHNV and CDR2 YYDKDF (reference sequence). V was clipped by 0 bases and J by 0 bases, with 6 bases between them. CDR3 region: CATSRDRSSYNEQFF. For the CDR3, the DNA is TGTGCCACCAGCAGAGATCGGAGCTCCTACAATGAGCAGTTCTTC. The variable domain in full, completed from reference TRBV15 and TRBJ2-1, reads DAMVIQNPRYQVTQFGKPVTLSCSQTLNHNVMYWYQQKSSQAPKLLFHYYDKDFNNEADTPDNFQSRRPNTSFCFLDIRSPGLGDTAMYLCATSRDRSSYNEQFFGPGTRLTVL.

This chain connects TRBV14 to TRBJ2-6; D gene ambiguous. The germline V gene encodes CDR1 SGHDN and CDR2 FVKESK. The length of the CDR3 is 16 residues. V gave up 4 bases and J gave up 1 base, with 11 bases separating them. The CDR3 DNA follows: TGTGCCAGCAGCCTAACTTTTTTGTCTGGGGCCAACGTCCTGACTTTC. It is translated as CASSLTFLSGANVLTF.